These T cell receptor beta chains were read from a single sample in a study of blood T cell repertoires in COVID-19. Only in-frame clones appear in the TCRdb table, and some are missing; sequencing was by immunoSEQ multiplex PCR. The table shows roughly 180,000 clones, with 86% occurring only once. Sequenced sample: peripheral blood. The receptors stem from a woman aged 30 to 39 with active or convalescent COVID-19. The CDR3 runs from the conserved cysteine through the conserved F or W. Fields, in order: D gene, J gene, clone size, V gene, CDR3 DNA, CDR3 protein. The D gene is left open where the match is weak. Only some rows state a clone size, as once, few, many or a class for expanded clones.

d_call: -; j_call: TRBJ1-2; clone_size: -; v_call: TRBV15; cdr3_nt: TGTGCCACCAGCAGAGATCTGACAGTCGACCTTTGGGGCTACACCTTC; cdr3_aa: CATSRDLTVDLWGYTF
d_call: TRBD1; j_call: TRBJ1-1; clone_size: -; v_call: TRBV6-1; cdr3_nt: TGTGCCAGCATCATACAGGGGAGCACTGAAGCTTTCTTT; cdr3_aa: CASIIQGSTEAFF
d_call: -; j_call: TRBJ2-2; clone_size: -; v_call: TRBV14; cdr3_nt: TGTGCCAGCAGTCCACTTTTGGGGGGTAAGAACACCGGGGAGCTGTTTTTT; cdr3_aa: CASSPLLGGKNTGELFF
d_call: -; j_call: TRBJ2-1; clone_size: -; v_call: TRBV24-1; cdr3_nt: TGTGCCACCAGGGAGGGGCCTGAGCAGTTCTTC; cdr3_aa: CATREGPEQFF
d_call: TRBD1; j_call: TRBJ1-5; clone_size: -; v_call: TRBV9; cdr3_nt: TGTGCCAGCAGTGGACAGGGGATCAATCAGCCCCAGCATTTT; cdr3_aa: CASSGQGINQPQHF
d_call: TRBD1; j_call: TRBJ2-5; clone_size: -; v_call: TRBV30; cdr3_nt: TGTGCCTGGGACAGGGGTTCTGAGACCCAGTACTTC; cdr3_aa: CAWDRGSETQYF
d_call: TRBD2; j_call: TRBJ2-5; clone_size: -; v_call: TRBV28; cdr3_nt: TGTGCCAGCAGTCCCCTGACTAGCACGGAGACCCAGTACTTC; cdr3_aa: CASSPLTSTETQYF
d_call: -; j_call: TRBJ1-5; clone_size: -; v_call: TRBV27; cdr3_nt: TGTGCCAGCAGCCGTCGGGGGGTCAATCAGCCCCAGCATTTT; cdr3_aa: CASSRRGVNQPQHF
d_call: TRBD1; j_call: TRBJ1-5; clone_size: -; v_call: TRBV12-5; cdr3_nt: TGTGCTAGTGGAATCGCACAGGGGGTGAGCAATCAGCCCCAGCATTTT; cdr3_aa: CASGIAQGVSNQPQHF
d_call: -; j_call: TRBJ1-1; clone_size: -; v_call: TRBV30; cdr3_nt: TGTGCCTGGAGTGTGGCGGGGGTCCACACTGAAGCTTTCTTT; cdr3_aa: CAWSVAGVHTEAFF
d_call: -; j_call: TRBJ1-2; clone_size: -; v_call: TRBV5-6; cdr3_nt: TGTGCCAGCAGCTTCGCGGCTCTTGGCTATGGCTACACCTTC; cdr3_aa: CASSFAALGYGYTF
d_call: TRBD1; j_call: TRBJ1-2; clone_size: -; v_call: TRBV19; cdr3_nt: TGTGCCAGTAGTATAGGCAGGGGGCCTGGCTACACCTTC; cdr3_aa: CASSIGRGPGYTF
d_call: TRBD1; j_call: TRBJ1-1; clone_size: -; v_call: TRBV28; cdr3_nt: TGTGCCAGCAGACCCGGGACAGGGGTTTCAGCCACTGAAGCTTTCTTT; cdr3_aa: CASRPGTGVSATEAFF
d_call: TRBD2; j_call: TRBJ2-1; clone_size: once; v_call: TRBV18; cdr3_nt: TGTGCCAGCTCACCAATTCTAGCGGGGGCGACCAATGAGCAGTTCTTC; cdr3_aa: CASSPILAGATNEQFF
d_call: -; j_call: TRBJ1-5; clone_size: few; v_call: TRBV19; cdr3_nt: TGTGCCAGTAGTATAGAACACCAGCCCCAGCATTTT; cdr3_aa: CASSIEHQPQHF
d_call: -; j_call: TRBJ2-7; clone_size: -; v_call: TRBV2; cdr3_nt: TGTGCCAGCAGTGGTATCGGGTACCCTTACGAGCAGTACTTC; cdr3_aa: CASSGIGYPYEQYF
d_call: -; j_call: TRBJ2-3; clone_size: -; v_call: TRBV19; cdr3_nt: TGTGCCAGTAGTATAGATCCGGTTGGAGGTCTAACAGATACGCAGTATTTT; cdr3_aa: CASSIDPVGGLTDTQYF
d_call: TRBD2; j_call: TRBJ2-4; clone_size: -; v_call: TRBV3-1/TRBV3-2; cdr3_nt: TGTGCCAGCAGCACTAGACTAGCGGGAGGGCCCCAAAACATTCAGTACTTC; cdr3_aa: CASSTRLAGGPQNIQYF
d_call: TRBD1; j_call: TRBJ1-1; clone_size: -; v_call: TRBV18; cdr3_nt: TGTGCCAGCTCACCAAGGGGGCTCACGAACACTGAAGCTTTCTTT; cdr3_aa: CASSPRGLTNTEAFF
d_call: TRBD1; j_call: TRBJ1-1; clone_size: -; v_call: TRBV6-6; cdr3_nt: TGTGCCGGATTCGAGAAGGGGGCGAGTGAAGCTTTCTTT; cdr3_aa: CAGFEKGASEAFF
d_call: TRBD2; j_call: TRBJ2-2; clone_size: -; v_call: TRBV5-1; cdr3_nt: TGCGCCAGCAGATTGGGACTAGCGGGAGTAACCGGGGAGCTGTTTTTT; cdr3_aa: CASRLGLAGVTGELFF
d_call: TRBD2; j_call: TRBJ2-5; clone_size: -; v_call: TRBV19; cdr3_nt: TGTGCCAGTAGTACTGCGTCCGGGACTAGCGGGAAGAGGACCCAGTACTTC; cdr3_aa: CASSTASGTSGKRTQYF
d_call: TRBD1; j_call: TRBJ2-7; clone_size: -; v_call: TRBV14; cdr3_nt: TGTGCCAGCAGCCGAATCGGACAGGTCTCCTACGAGCAGTACTTC; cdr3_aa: CASSRIGQVSYEQYF
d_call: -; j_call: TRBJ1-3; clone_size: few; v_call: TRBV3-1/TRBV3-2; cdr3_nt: TGTGCCAGCAGCCAAGCTTGGGGGGACTCTGGAAACACCATATATTTT; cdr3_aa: CASSQAWGDSGNTIYF
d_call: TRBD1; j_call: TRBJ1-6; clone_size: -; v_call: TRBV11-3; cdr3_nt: TGTGCCAGCAGCACTCAGGGGGCCTATAATTCACCCCTCCACTTT; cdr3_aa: CASSTQGAYNSPLHF
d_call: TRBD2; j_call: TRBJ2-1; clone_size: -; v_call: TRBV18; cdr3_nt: TGTGCCAGCTCACCCTTTAGCGGGAGACCCCACAATGAGCAGTTCTTC; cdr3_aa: CASSPFSGRPHNEQFF
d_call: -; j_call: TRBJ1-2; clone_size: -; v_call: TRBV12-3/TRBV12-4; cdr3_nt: TGTGCCAGCAGTTCGCGGGGGGCGGGCTACACCTTC; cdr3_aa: CASSSRGAGYTF
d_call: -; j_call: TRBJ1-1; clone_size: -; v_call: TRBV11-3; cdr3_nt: TGTGCCAGCAGCCCCGGCGGCGGGAGGGAAGCTTTCTTT; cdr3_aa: CASSPGGGREAFF
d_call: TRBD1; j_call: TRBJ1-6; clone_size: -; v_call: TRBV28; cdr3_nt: TGTGCCAGCAGTCGAACCCGACAGGGTAATTCACCCCTCCACTTT; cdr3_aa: CASSRTRQGNSPLHF
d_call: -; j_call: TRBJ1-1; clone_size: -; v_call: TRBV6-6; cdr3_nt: TGTGCCAGCAGCCGAACCGGGGGCACTGAAGCTTTCTTT; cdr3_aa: CASSRTGGTEAFF
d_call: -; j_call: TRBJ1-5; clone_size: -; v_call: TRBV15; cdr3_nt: TGTGCCACCAGCAGAGATCGAGTCCTCAGCAATCAGCCCCAGCATTTT; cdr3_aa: CATSRDRVLSNQPQHF
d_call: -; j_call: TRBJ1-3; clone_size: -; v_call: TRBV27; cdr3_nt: TGTGCCAGCAGTTTCCCCGCTGGAAACACCATATATTTT; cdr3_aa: CASSFPAGNTIYF
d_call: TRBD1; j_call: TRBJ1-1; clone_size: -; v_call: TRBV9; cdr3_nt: TGTGCCAGCAGCAAACAGGGGATTAGGGGTACTGAAGCTTTCTTT; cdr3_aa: CASSKQGIRGTEAFF
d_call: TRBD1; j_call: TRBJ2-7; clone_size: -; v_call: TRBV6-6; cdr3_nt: TGTGCCAGCACAGGACAGGCAGGATACGAGCAGTACTTC; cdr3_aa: CASTGQAGYEQYF
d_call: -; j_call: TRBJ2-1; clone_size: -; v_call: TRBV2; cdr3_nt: TGTGCCAGCAGTGAAGCGCGGGGAGAGCGCCGCAACTCCTACAATGAGCAGTTCTTC; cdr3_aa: CASSEARGERRNSYNEQFF
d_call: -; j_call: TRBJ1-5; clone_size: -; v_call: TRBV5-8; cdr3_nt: TGTGCCAGCAGCTCAGGGGTTCAGCCCCAGCATTTT; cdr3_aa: CASSSGVQPQHF
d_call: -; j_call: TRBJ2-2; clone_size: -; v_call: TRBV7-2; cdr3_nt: TGTGCCAGCAGCTTAGTTATTACACACACCGGGGAGCTGTTTTTT; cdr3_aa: CASSLVITHTGELFF
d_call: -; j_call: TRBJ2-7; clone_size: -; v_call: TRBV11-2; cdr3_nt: TGTGCCAGCAGCCCTCCTGGCGGGGCCTACGAGCAGTACTTC; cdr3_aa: CASSPPGGAYEQYF
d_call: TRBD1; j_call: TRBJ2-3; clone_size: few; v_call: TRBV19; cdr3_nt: TGTGCCAGTAGTATTTTGAAGGGGGCGAGCACAGATACGCAGTATTTT; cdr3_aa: CASSILKGASTDTQYF
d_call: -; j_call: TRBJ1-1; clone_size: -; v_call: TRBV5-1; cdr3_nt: TGCGCCAGCAGCTTGGCCGGAGATCCCTACACTGAAGCTTTCTTT; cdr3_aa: CASSLAGDPYTEAFF
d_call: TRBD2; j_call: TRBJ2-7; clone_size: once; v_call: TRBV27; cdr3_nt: TGTGCCAGCAGTTTGTCGGGACTAGCGGACTACGAGCAGTACTTC; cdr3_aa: CASSLSGLADYEQYF
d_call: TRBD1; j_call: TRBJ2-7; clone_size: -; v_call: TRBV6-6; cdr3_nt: TGTGCCAGTTCCGACAGGGGCGCCAACTACGAGCAGTACTTC; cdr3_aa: CASSDRGANYEQYF
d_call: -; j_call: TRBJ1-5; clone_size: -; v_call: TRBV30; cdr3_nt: TGTGCCTGGACCTACGGGACACACGATCAGCCCCAGCATTTT; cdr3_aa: CAWTYGTHDQPQHF
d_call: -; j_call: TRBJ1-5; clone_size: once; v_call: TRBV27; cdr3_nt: TGTGCCAGCAGTGGGGGGGGCGGTCAGCCCCAGCATTTT; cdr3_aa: CASSGGGGQPQHF
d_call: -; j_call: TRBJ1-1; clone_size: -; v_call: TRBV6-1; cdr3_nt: TGTGCCAGCAGTCTCTCCTCCAGGGGTCCCACTGAAGCTTTCTTT; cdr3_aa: CASSLSSRGPTEAFF
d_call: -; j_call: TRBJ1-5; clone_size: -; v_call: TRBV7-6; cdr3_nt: TGTGCCAGCAGCTTAGTAGCGCCCCGCCCCCATCAGCCCCAGCATTTT; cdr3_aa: CASSLVAPRPHQPQHF
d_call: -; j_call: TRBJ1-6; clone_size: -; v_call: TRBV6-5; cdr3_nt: TGTGCCAGCAGTTACATAGCAGGGGCTAATAATTCACCCCTCCACTTT; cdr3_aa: CASSYIAGANNSPLHF
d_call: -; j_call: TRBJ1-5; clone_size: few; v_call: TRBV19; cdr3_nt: TGTGCCAGTAGTATAAGCCCCAATCAGCCCCAGCATTTT; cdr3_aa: CASSISPNQPQHF
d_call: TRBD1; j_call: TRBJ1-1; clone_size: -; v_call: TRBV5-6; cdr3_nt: TGTGCCAGCAGCCCGTGGGACAGGGGGAACACTGAAGCTTTCTTT; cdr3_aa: CASSPWDRGNTEAFF
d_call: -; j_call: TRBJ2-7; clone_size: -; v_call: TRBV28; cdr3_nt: TGTGCCAGCAGCTTTCTCGGGGACTACGAGCAGTACTTC; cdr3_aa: CASSFLGDYEQYF
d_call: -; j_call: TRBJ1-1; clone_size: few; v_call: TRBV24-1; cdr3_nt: TGTGCCACCAGTCTGACTGAGAACACTGAAGCTTTCTTT; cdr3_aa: CATSLTENTEAFF
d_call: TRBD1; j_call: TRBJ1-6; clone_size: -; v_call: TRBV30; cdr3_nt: TGTGCCTGGAGTTCCGGACAGGGGAGCTCCTATAATTCACCCCTCCACTTT; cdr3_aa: CAWSSGQGSSYNSPLHF
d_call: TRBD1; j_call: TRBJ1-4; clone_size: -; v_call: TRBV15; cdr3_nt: TGTGCCACCAGCACGACAGGGTTTGAAAAACTGTTTTTT; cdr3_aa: CATSTTGFEKLFF
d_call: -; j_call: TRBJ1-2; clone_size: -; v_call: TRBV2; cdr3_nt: TGTGCCAGCCCAAACAGGGACGGCTACACCTTC; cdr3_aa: CASPNRDGYTF
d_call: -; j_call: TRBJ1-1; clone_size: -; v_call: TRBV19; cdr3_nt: TGTGCCAGTAGTATGGTAAGGACAGCCACTGAAGCTTTCTTT; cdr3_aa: CASSMVRTATEAFF